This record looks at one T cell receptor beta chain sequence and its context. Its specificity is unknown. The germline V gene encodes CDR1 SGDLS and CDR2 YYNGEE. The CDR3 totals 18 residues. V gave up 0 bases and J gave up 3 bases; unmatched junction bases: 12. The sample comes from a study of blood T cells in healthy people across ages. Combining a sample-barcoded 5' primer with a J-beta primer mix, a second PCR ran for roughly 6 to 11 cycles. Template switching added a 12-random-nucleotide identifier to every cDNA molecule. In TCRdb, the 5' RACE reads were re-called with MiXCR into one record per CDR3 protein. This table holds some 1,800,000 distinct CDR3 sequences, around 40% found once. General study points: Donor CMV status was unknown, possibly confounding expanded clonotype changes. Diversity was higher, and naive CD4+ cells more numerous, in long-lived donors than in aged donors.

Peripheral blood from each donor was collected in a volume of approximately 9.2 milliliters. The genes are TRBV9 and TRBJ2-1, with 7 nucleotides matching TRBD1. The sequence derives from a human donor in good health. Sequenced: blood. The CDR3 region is CASSVETDQGVHYNEQFF. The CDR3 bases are TGTGCCAGCAGCGTAGAAACGGACCAGGGGGTACACTACAATGAGCAGTTCTTC.